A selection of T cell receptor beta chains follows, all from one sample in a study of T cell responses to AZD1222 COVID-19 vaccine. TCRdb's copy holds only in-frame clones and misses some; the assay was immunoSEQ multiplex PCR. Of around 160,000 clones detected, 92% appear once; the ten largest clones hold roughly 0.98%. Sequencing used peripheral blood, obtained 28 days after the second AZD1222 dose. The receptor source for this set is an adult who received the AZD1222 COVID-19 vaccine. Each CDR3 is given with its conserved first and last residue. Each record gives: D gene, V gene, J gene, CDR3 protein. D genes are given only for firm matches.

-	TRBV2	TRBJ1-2	CASSVQAFNYGYTF
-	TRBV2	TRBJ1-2	CASSRAANYGYTF
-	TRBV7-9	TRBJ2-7	CASSLAAGNEQYF
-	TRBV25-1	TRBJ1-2	CASGQGLGYGYTF
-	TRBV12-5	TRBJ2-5	CASGFGETQYF
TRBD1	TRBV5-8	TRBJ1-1	CASSVPGQGPEAFF
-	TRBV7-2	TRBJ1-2	CASSLLSGNPFYGYTF
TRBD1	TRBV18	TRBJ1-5	CASSPPRGGMNQPQHF
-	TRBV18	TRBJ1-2	CASSPEEANYGYTF
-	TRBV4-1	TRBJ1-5	CASSQEWSTHQPQHF
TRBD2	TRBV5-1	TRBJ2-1	CASSLVTSVYNEQFF
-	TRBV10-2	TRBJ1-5	CASRGMSNQPQHF
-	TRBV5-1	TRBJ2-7	CASSLAPGRGTSYEQYF
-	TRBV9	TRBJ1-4	CASSVFGTGNEKLFF
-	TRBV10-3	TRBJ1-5	CAISDDRSMYNQPQHF
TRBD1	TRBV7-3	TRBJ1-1	CASSSRTGTNTEAFF